The 3 T cell receptor beta chains below all came from one sample that was sequenced in a study of T cell changes during pregnancy in multiple sclerosis. Sequenced by immunoSEQ multiplex PCR; TCRdb stores in-frame clones only, minus some. The table shows roughly 17,000 clones, with more than 75% occurring only once. This sample comprised CD8+ T cells from peripheral blood mononuclear cells, obtained after pregnancy. Receptors originate from a female donor with multiple sclerosis, enrolled in a pregnancy study.

This chain links TRBV7-9 with TRBJ2-2; 12 bases fit TRBD2. V shed 2 bases, J shed 3 bases, and the junction held 10 bases outside the gene matches. Germline lookup yields CDR1 SEHNR and CDR2 FQNEAQ (reference sequence). The CDR3 has 19 amino acids. In nucleotides, the CDR3 is TGTGCCAGCAGCTTATTCCACGTGGCTAGCGGGGGGGACACCGGGGAGCTGTTTTTT. The encoded protein is CASSLFHVASGGDTGELFF. Together with reference TRBV7-9 and TRBJ2-2, the CDR3 gives the full variable domain: DTGVSQNPRHKITKRGQNVTFRCDPISEHNRLYWYRQTLGQGPEFLTYFQNEAQLEKSRLLSDRFSAERPKGSFSTLEIQRTEQGDSAMYLCASSLFHVASGGDTGELFFGEGSRLTVL.

This clone is a singleton in its sample. The chain links TRBV9 to TRBJ2-2; no firm D call. This CDR3 spans 13 amino acids. V lost 1 base and J lost 4, with 5 bases in between. Germline CDR1 SGDLS, CDR2 YYNGEE. The CDR3 DNA reads TGTGCCAGCAGCGTACAGCGCACCGGGGAGCTGTTTTTT. Translated, it gives CASSVQRTGELFF.

The chain couples TRBV6-4 to TRBJ2-5; D is unclear. The V and J ends lost 6 bases and 0 bases respectively, with 14 bases between them. This CDR3 is built from 15 residues. CDR1 and CDR2 from the germline V gene are MRHNA and SNTAGT. The CDR3 DNA is TGTGCCAGCAGCCCACAAGCAGGAAACCAAGAGACCCAGTACTTC. Its translation: CASSPQAGNQETQYF.